One and the same sample provided the 17 T cell receptor beta chains below, sequenced in a study of blood T cells in healthy people across ages. Next came a second PCR, run for about 6 to 12 cycles, which used a sample-barcoded 5' primer along with a J-beta primer mix. MiXCR, applied by TCRdb to the 5' RACE reads, yields one record per CDR3 protein. The table lists 600,000 or so distinct CDR3 sequences, 47% of them singletons. Sequenced: blood. Receptor source: an elderly man in good health.

V and J are TRBV20-1 and TRBJ2-1, with TRBD2 matching over 10 bases. The V segment lost 6 bases and the J segment 1 base; nucleotides outside the gene matches: 3. The CDR3 length is 14 residues. Germline V gene data show CDR1 as DFQATT and CDR2 as SNEGSKA (reference sequence). CDR3 sequence: CSAPAGGSYNEQFF. DNA for the CDR3: TGCAGTGCCCCAGCGGGAGGGTCCTACAATGAGCAGTTCTTC.

The J gene is TRBJ2-7, the V gene TRBV2, with 7 nucleotides matching TRBD2. From germline, CDR1 is SNHLY and CDR2 FYNNEI. The CDR3 has 15 residues. Germline trimming cut 6 bases from V and 4 bases from J; bases unmatched to any gene: 12. Here the CDR3 reads CASRKDEGGPYEQYF. Written as DNA, the CDR3 is TGTGCCAGCAGAAAGGATGAGGGAGGGCCGTACGAGCAGTACTTC. The full variable domain, its missing parts supplied by reference TRBV2 and TRBJ2-7, is EPEVTQTPSHQVTQMGQEVILRCVPISNHLYFYWYRQILGQKVEFLVSFYNNEISEKSEIFDDQFSVERPDGSNFTLKIRSTKLEDSAMYFCASRKDEGGPYEQYFGPGTRLTVT.

The V gene is TRBV7-2, the J gene TRBJ2-1; 10 nucleotides line up with TRBD2. V gave up 2 bases and J gave up 10 bases; unmatched junction bases: 11. CDR1 SGHTA and CDR2 FQGNSA come from the germline V gene. This CDR3 is 16 amino acids long. For the CDR3, the DNA is TGTGCCAGCAGCTTATCTACTAGCGGGGCGGGGGGGGAGCAGTTCTTC. It specifies CASSLSTSGAGGEQFF.

In regard to this clonotype: At one end, the junction sequence differs from germline, possibly due to a read error. The rearrangement uses TRBV7-9 and TRBJ1-1; 12 positions agree with TRBD1. Germline V gene data show CDR1 as SEHNR and CDR2 as FQNEAQ (reference sequence). The CDR3 extends over 15 amino acids. CDR3 coding DNA: TGTGCCGGCAGCTTAGCGGGACAGGGGGCTGACGAAGCTTTCTTT. This encodes CAGSLAGQGADEAFF.

V usage is TRBV30 and J usage is TRBJ1-2; D is undetermined. This CDR3 comprises 13 residues. Germline V gene sequence: CDR1 GTSNPN, CDR2 SVGIG (reference sequence). Trimming took 0 bases from V and 3 from J, leaving 8 bases between them. The CDR3: CAWSVGLDYGYTF. The CDR3 DNA follows: TGTGCCTGGAGTGTAGGACTGGACTATGGCTACACCTTC.

The J gene is TRBJ2-7, the V gene TRBV7-9, with D uncertain. Trimming took 1 base from V and 3 from J, leaving 10 bases between them. Germline V gene sequence: CDR1 SEHNR, CDR2 FQNEAQ (reference sequence). This CDR3 comprises 14 residues. CDR3 protein: CASSLDAGFYEQYF. CDR3 DNA sequence: TGTGCCAGCAGCTTAGACGCCGGTTTCTACGAGCAGTACTTC.

The V gene is TRBV10-3, the J gene TRBJ2-7; D possibly matches TRBD1 or TRBD2 (5 bases each). The CDR3 is 14 amino acids. V was shortened by 4 bases and J by 5 bases, with 15 bases between the two germline ends. Germline CDR1 ENHRY, CDR2 SYGVKD. The CDR3 is CAISVGVGGDEQYF. In DNA, the CDR3 is TGTGCCATCAGTGTGGGGGTAGGAGGCGACGAGCAGTACTTC.

The V call is TRBV5-1, the J call TRBJ2-2, with no clear D. The germline V gene encodes CDR1 SGHRS and CDR2 YFSETQ. The CDR3 consists of 13 residues. V was clipped by 0 bases and J by 7 bases, with 7 bases between them. This CDR3 reads CASSLEVGGELFF. The CDR3 nucleotides read TGCGCCAGCAGCTTGGAGGTGGGCGGGGAGCTGTTTTTT.

V and J are TRBV20-1 and TRBJ2-1, with 8 bases aligning to TRBD2. Trimming cost V 3 bases and J 1 base; bases outside gene matches: 8. Germline CDR1 is DFQATT and CDR2 is SNEGSKA (reference sequence). The CDR3 has 16 amino acids. CDR3 bases: TGCAGTGCTAGCTGGGGGGCGGGAGGTTCCTACAATGAGCAGTTCTTC. Its translation is CSASWGAGGSYNEQFF.

V gene TRBV4-3 combines with J gene TRBJ2-7; D is perhaps TRBD2 (6 bases). V lost 1 base, J lost 6 bases, and 13 bases lay in between. This CDR3 region has 14 residues. Germline CDR1 and CDR2: LGHNA and YSLEER. The CDR3 coding sequence is TGCGCCAGCAGCCAAGGTTGGAGGGGTTCCGAGCAGTACTTC. This translates into CASSQGWRGSEQYF.

The table lists this clonotype with a few counts. The chain carries TRBV5-1 and TRBJ2-5; 9 positions agree with TRBD1. The CDR3 extends over 16 amino acids. The ends lost 4 bases at V and 5 bases at J; junction bases unmatched: 12. From germline, CDR1 is SGHRS and CDR2 YFSETQ. CDR3 sequence: CASSPIYRGRWETQYF. DNA of the CDR3: TGCGCCAGCAGCCCCATATACAGGGGGCGCTGGGAGACCCAGTACTTC.

The V and J genes are TRBV7-2 and TRBJ2-7, with a possible D match to TRBD1 (6 bases). Germline assignment: CDR1 SGHTA and CDR2 FQGNSA. The CDR3 is made up of 15 amino acids. The V and J ends lost 1 base and 3 bases respectively, with 13 bases between them. CDR3 DNA: TGTGCCAGCAGCTTAGACAGGGTAAACCTCTACGAGCAGTACTTC. Its protein product is CASSLDRVNLYEQYF.

Here the CDR3 DNA reads TGTGCCAGCAGCACAAACAGGGGTCATGAGCAGTTCTTC. This translates into CASSTNRGHEQFF. This chain joins TRBV7-9 and TRBJ2-1, with TRBD1 matching 7 bases. The length of the CDR3 is 13 residues. Germline CDR1 and CDR2: SEHNR and FQNEAQ (reference sequence). The ends lost 5 bases at V and 8 bases at J; junction bases unmatched: 6. Complete variable domain (other parts from reference TRBV7-9 and TRBJ2-1): DTGVSQNPRHKITKRGQNVTFRCDPISEHNRLYWYRQTLGQGPEFLTYFQNEAQLEKSRLLSDRFSAERPKGSFSTLEIQRTEQGDSAMYLCASSTNRGHEQFFGPGTRLTVL.

A note on this clonotype: A much larger clone sits a single nucleotide away, making a read error possible. The V call is TRBV6-5, the J call TRBJ2-4; D unclear. CDR1 and CDR2 from the germline V gene are MNHEY and SVGAGI. V was cut by 8 bases and J by 3 bases, with 17 bases left in between. The CDR3 extends over 15 amino acids. In nucleotides, the CDR3 is TGTGCCAGCGGTAAAGCCAGGAGTGGCAAAAACATTCAGTACTTC. Protein product: CASGKARSGKNIQYF.

V is TRBV7-8 and J is TRBJ2-1, with TRBD1 matching over 8 bases. V trimming: 4 bases; J trimming: 4 bases; junction bases outside the gene matches: 6. The CDR3 spans 15 residues. Germline-derived CDR1 and CDR2 are SGHVS and FQNEAQ. CDR3 sequence (DNA): TGTGCCAGCAGCTATGGACAGGGATATTACAATGAGCAGTTCTTC. It codes for CASSYGQGYYNEQFF.

Only a few counts were recorded for this clonotype. This chain joins TRBV12-3 or TRBV12-4 and TRBJ1-5; D remains unclear. CDR3 length: 14 residues. V was shortened by 5 bases and J by 0 bases, with 8 bases between the two germline ends. The CDR3 loop is CASSLTDSNQPQHF. CDR3 bases: TGTGCCAGCAGTCTTACGGATAGCAATCAGCCCCAGCATTTT.

The J gene is TRBJ1-2, the V gene TRBV5-1; D is unresolved. Trimming cost V 4 bases and J 4 bases, with 14 bases left between them. The CDR3 has 14 residues. The V gene's germline CDR1 is SGHRS and CDR2 YFSETQ. CDR3 in amino acids: CASSQDRASYGYTF. CDR3 coding DNA: TGCGCCAGCAGCCAGGACCGGGCTAGCTATGGCTACACCTTC.